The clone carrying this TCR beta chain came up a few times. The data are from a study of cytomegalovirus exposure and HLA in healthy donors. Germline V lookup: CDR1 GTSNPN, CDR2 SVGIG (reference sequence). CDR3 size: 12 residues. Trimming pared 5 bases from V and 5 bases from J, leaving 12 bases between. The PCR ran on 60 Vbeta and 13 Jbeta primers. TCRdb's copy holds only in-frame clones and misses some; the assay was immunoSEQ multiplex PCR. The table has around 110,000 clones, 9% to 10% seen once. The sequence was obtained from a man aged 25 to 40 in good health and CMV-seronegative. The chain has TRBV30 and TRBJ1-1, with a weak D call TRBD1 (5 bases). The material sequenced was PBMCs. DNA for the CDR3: TGTGCCTGGTTACGGGGGTGGACTGAAGCTTTCTTT. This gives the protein CAWLRGWTEAFF.